The next 9 T cell receptor beta chains were all read from a single sample in a study of naive and memory T cell subsets. Broader study findings: Especially in CD8 cells, naive repertoires contained a few larger clonotypes, possibly CD45RA-re-expressing memory cells.

Their antigens remain unidentified. Two oligonucleotides, mixed equimolar, formed the beta constant-region primer covering TRBC1 and TRBC2. Ligated cDNA was amplified by four rounds of PCR with nested alpha and beta constant-region primers and SP2. TCRdb itself ran the UMI-ligation and nested PCR reads through MiXCR, one entry per CDR3 protein. The sample shows tens of thousands of distinct CDR3 sequences, 11% of them seen only once. Sequencing was done on a sample of naive CD4+ T cells from blood. Receptor source: a human donor in good health.

About this clonotype: The conserved phenylalanine or tryptophan is not found at the CDR3 terminus, so this likely reflects a read error. This rearrangement joins TRBV12-3 or TRBV12-4 to TRBJ2-7; no clear D gene. CDR3 length: 11 residues. V was trimmed by 5 bases and J by 6 bases, leaving 8 bases between them. CDR3 region: CASSIGGEQYL. CDR3 bases: TGTGCCAGCAGTATAGGTGGCGAGCAGTACTTA.

This chain joins TRBV28 and TRBJ1-3, with 11 bases lining up with TRBD1. This CDR3 is 16 amino acids long. Losses at the gene ends were 5 bases for V and 3 bases for J; bases not matched to a gene: 6. Per the germline V gene, CDR1 is MDHEN and CDR2 is SYDVKM. The CDR3 DNA is TGTGCCAGCAGTCCCGGGACAGGGGGGAATGGAAACACCATATATTTT. This encodes CASSPGTGGNGNTIYF.

This clonotype was seen only a few times. J is TRBJ2-7 and V is TRBV19, with TRBD2 as a possible D gene (6 bases). The germline CDR1 and CDR2 sequences are LNHDA and SQIVND (reference sequence). V lost 2 bases and J lost 2, with 13 bases in between. CDR3 length equals 15 residues. The CDR3 loop is CASSITGGPPYEQYF. CDR3 in DNA: TGTGCCAGTAGTATAACCGGGGGTCCTCCCTACGAGCAGTACTTC.

There are a few counts of this clonotype. V is TRBV24-1 and J is TRBJ2-5, with TRBD1 matching over 7 bases. The CDR3 is made up of 15 amino acids. Germline V gene lookup returns CDR1 KGHDR and CDR2 SFDVKD. J gave up 3 bases and V 3 bases, and 6 bases lay outside the gene matches. In DNA form, the CDR3 reads TGTGCCACCAGTGATCCGGGACAGAGTAAAGAGACCCAGTACTTC. This gives the protein CATSDPGQSKETQYF.

This clonotype has a count of ten or more. The chain has TRBV12-3 or TRBV12-4 and TRBJ2-5, with D tentatively TRBD2 (6 bases). Trimming shortened V by 5 bases and J by 6 bases, and 13 bases separated the two germline ends. This CDR3 is built from 13 residues. CDR3 loop: CASSHPGVQTQYF. The CDR3 DNA is TGTGCCAGCAGTCATCCGGGGGTTCAGACCCAGTACTTC.

In this sample, this clonotype turned up many times. The chain has TRBV7-2 and TRBJ2-1; 7 nucleotides align to TRBD1. The CDR3 has 12 amino acids. V was clipped by 5 bases and J by 12 bases; unmatched bases: 7. Germline CDR1 reads SGHTA; CDR2 reads FQGNSA. CDR3 residues: CASSADRVGQFF. The CDR3 DNA follows: TGTGCCAGCAGCGCCGACAGGGTCGGGCAGTTCTTC.

The chain employs TRBV3-1 and TRBJ2-7; D is unresolved. From germline, CDR1 is LGHDT and CDR2 YNNKEL (reference sequence). CDR3 size: 12 residues. The V gene lost 0 bases and the J gene lost 7 bases, with 7 bases spanning the gap. CDR3 residues: CASSQDLREQYF. For the CDR3, the DNA is TGTGCCAGCAGCCAAGATCTTAGGGAGCAGTACTTC.

In DNA form, the CDR3 reads TGTGCCAGCAGTTTCCTGGGGACACCTTCCTACGAGCAGTACTTC. This sequence encodes CASSFLGTPSYEQYF. V and J are TRBV27 and TRBJ2-7, with D perhaps TRBD1 (6 bases). This CDR3 is 15 amino acids long. V lost 3 bases and J lost 1, with 13 bases in between. Germline values: CDR1 MNHEY, CDR2 SMNVEV (reference sequence).

This clonotype was recorded a few times. The CDR3 region has the DNA TGTGCCAGCAGCTTAGGGACCGCCAGGGAGACCCAGTACTTC. Its protein product is CASSLGTARETQYF. This chain connects TRBV7-2 to TRBJ2-5; D uncertain. The CDR3 runs to 14 residues. The germline gives CDR1 SGHTA, CDR2 FQGNSA. Trimming removed 1 base from V and 5 bases from J, with 11 bases in between.